These 4 T cell receptor beta chains were sequenced from one sample in a study of T cell repertoires in cytomegalovirus infection (dated by TCRdb to about 2019). The meaning of the sample's treatment or condition label: in vitro stimulation with specific CMV peptide epitopes to enrich CMV-specific T cells. Antigens for these TCRs are unknown. This sample was sequenced with an Illumina HiSeq 1500. TCRdb reanalyzed the raw reads on its own, using fastp at Q25 for trimming and MiXCR for clone calling, and kept in-frame beta chains. CDR3 protein duplicates are merged, each entry listing the most common genes and DNA. The sample table contains fewer than 950,000 distinct CDR3 sequences; only one count was recorded for roughly 33% of them. Clones ranked in the top ten supply around 12% of the sample. Specimen: cultured CD8+ T cells from PBMCs, collected from culture after CMV antigen stimulation. The receptors come from a human donor in good health (CMV status not recorded). Some clones in this sample may be carry-over from other donors' samples.

This clonotype has just a few counts. The V gene is TRBV2, the J gene TRBJ2-3, with 8 positions matching TRBD2. From germline, CDR1 is SNHLY and CDR2 FYNNEI. The CDR3 spans 17 residues. V shed 2 bases and J 2 bases; nucleotides not matched to a gene: 9. The CDR3, as DNA: TGTGCCAGCAGTGAAAAGCTAGGACTAGCTTACACAGATACGCAGTATTTT. Protein sequence: CASSEKLGLAYTDTQYF.

The chain combines TRBV7-4 with TRBJ1-1; 7 bases align to TRBD1. CDR1 and CDR2 from the germline V gene are SGHVT and SQSDAQ. The CDR3 extends over 12 amino acids. With 6 bases clipped from V and 6 bases from J, the junction kept 4 bases outside the gene matches. CDR3 bases: TGTGCCAGCAGACAAACAGGGGCTGAAGCTTTCTTT. Protein sequence: CASRQTGAEAFF.

The V gene is TRBV27, the J gene TRBJ2-1; tentatively, D is TRBD1 or TRBD2 (5 bases each). With 5 bases removed from V and 2 bases from J, the gap between germline ends came to 19 bases. Looked up from germline, CDR1 is MNHEY and CDR2 is SMNVEV (reference sequence). The CDR3 totals 17 residues. In DNA, the CDR3 is TGTGCCAGCAGTCCTACTTCGGGGACGCCTACCTACAATGAGCAGTTCTTC. Its translation: CASSPTSGTPTYNEQFF.

Many counts were recorded for this clonotype. This rearrangement joins TRBV7-6 to TRBJ2-5; TRBD2 is a possible D gene (6 bases). CDR1 SGHVS and CDR2 FNYEAQ come from the germline V gene. Trimming pared 5 bases from V and 2 bases from J, leaving 18 bases between. This CDR3 region has 16 residues. The CDR3 DNA reads as TGTGCCAGCAGCCCACCGGTGCGGGGATCGCAAGAGACCCAGTACTTC. Translating gives CASSPPVRGSQETQYF.